Sequencing of this TCR beta chain was carried out in a study of blood T cells in healthy people across ages. The use of a sample-barcoded 5' primer and a J-beta primer mix characterized a second PCR of roughly 6 to 12 cycles. Per sample, CDR3-containing paired-end reads numbered at least 3 million. One entry per CDR3 protein, called by TCRdb with MiXCR from the 5' RACE reads. The sample holds some 860,000 distinct CDR3 sequences, roughly 56% seen once. From germline, CDR1 is SEHNR and CDR2 FQNEAQ (reference sequence). The length of the CDR3 is 11 residues. Trimming pared 4 bases from V and 11 bases from J, leaving 6 bases between.

The clonotype comes from a man aged 35-49 years in good health. The sample taken for sequencing was blood. This chain joins TRBV7-9 and TRBJ1-6; D gene uncertain. The CDR3 spells CASSSAAPLHF. DNA of the CDR3: TGTGCCAGCAGCTCCGCGGCACCCCTCCACTTT.